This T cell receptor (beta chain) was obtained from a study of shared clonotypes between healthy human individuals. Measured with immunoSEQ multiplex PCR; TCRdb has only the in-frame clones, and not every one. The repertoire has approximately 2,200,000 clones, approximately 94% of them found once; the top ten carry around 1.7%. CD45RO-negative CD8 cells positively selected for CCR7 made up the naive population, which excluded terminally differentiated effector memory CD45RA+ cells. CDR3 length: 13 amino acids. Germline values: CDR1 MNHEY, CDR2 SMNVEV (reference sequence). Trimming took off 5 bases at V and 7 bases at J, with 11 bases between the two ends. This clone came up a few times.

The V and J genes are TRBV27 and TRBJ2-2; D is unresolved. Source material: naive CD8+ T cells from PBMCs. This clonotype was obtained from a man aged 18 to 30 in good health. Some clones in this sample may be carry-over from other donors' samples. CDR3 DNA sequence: TGTGCCAGCAGTCGTGGGATTCACGGGGAGCTGTTTTTT. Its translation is CASSRGIHGELFF.